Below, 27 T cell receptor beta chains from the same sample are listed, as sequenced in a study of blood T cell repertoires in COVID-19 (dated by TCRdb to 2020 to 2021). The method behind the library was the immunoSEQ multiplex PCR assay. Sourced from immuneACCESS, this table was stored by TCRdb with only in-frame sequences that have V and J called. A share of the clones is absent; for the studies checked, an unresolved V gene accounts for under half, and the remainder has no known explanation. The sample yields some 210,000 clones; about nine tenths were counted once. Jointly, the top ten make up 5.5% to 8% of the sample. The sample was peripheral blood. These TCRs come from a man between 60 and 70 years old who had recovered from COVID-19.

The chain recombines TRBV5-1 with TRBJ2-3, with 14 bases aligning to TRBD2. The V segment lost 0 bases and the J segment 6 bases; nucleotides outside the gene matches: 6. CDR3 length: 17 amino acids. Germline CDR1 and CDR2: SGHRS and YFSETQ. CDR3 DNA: TGCGCCAGCAGCTTGGAAGGGACTAGCGGGAGAGGCGATACGCAGTATTTT. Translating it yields CASSLEGTSGRGDTQYF.

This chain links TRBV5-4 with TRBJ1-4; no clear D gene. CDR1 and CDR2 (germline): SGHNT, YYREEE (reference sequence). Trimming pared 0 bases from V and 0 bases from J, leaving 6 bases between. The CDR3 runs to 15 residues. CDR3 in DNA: TGTGCCAGCAGCTTGGGGAGTGCAACTAATGAAAAACTGTTTTTT. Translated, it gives CASSLGSATNEKLFF.

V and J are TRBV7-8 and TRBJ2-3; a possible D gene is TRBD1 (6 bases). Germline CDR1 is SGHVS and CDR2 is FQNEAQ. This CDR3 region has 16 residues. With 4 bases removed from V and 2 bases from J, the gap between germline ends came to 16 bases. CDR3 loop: CASSSGQRPFTDTQYF. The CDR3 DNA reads TGTGCCAGCAGCTCCGGACAGCGACCGTTCACAGATACGCAGTATTTT.

The CDR3 sequence is CASSFLLDTEAFF. The CDR3 region has the DNA TGTGCCAGCAGCTTTTTACTGGACACTGAAGCTTTCTTT. V gene TRBV7-9 combines with J gene TRBJ1-1, with unresolved D. The CDR3 is 13 residues long. CDR1 and CDR2 from the germline V gene are SEHNR and FQNEAQ (reference sequence). V lost 3 bases, J lost 3 bases, and 8 bases lay in between.

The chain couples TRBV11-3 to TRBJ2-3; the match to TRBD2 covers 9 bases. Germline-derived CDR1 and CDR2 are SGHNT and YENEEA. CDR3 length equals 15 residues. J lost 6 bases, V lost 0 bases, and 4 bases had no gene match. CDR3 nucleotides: TGTGCCAGCAGCTTAGAAGGCGGGGGGGCGGATACGCAGTATTTT. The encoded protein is CASSLEGGGADTQYF.

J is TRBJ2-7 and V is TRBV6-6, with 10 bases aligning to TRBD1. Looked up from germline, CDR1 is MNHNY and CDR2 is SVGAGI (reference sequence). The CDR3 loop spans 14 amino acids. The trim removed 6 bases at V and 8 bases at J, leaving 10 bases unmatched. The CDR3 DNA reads TGTGCCAGCAGACTTTTCGGACAGGGGGAGAAGCAGTACTTC. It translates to CASRLFGQGEKQYF.

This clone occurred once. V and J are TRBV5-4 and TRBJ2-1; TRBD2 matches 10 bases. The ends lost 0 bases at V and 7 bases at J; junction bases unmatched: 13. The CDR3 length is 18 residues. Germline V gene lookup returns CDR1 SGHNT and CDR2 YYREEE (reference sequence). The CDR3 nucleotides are TGTGCCAGCAGCTTGGGCCTCGGGACTAGCGCCGAGGGGAATGAGCAGTTCTTC. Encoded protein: CASSLGLGTSAEGNEQFF.

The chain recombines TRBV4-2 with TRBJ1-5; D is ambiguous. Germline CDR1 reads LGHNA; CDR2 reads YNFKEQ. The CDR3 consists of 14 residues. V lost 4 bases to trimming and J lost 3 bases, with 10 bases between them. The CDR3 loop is CASSLRTDNQPQHF. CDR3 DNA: TGTGCCAGCAGCCTAAGGACTGACAATCAGCCCCAGCATTTT.

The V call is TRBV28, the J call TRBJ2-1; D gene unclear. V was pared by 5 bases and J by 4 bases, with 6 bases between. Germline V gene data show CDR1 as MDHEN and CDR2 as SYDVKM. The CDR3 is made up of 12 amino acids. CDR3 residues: CASSTPYNEQFF. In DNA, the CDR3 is TGTGCCAGCAGTACACCTTACAATGAGCAGTTCTTC.

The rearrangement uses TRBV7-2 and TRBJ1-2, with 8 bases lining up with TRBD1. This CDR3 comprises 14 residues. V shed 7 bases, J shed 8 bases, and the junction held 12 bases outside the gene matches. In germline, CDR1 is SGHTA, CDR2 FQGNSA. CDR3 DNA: TGTGCCAGCACCCTAACCCAGGGGGCGCAAGGCTACACCTTC. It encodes CASTLTQGAQGYTF. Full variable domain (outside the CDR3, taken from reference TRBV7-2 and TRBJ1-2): GAGVSQSPSNKVTEKGKDVELRCDPISGHTALYWYRQSLGQGLEFLIYFQGNSAPDKSGLPSDRFSAERTGGSVSTLTIQRTQQEDSAVYLCASTLTQGAQGYTFGSGTRLTVV.

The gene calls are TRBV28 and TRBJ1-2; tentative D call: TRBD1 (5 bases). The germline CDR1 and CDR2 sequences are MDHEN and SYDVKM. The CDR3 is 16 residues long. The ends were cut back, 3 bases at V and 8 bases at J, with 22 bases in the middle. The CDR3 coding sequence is TGTGCCAGCAGTTTCACCGGGGACTTATTTAGAGGGGGCTACACCTTC. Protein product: CASSFTGDLFRGGYTF.

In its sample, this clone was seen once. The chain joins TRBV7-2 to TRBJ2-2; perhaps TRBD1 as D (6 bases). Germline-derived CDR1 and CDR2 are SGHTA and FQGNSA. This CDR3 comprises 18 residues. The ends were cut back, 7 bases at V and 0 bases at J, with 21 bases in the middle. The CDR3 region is CASTGSGRGYSNTGELFF. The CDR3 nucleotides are TGTGCCAGCACGGGAAGCGGCAGGGGCTATTCGAACACCGGGGAGCTGTTTTTT.

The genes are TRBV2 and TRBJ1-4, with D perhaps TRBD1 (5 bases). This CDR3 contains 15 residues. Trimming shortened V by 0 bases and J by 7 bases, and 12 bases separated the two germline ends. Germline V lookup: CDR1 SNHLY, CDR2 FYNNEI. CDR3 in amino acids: CASSEADSLSEKLFF. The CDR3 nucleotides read TGTGCCAGCAGTGAAGCCGACAGCCTAAGTGAAAAACTGTTTTTT.

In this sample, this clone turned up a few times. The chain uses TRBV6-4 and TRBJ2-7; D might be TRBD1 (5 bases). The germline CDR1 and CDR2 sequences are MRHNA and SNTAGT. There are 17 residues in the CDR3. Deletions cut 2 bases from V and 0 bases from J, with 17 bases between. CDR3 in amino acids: CASSDGPHLGDSYEQYF. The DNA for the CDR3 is TGTGCCAGCAGTGACGGCCCCCATTTAGGGGACTCCTACGAGCAGTACTTC.

CDR3 amino acids: CASSLEGGYEQYF. CDR3 DNA: TGTGCCAGCAGCTTAGAAGGGGGCTACGAGCAGTACTTC. J is TRBJ2-7 and V is TRBV11-3; D might be TRBD1 (6 bases). CDR3 size: 13 residues. The ends were cut back, 0 bases at V and 3 bases at J, with 6 bases in the middle. Germline V gene lookup returns CDR1 SGHNT and CDR2 YENEEA.

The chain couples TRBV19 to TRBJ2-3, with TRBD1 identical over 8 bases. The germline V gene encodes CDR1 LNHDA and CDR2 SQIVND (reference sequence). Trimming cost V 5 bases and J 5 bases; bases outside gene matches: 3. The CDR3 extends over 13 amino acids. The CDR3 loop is CASSSDRGDTQYF. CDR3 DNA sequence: TGTGCCAGTAGTTCCGACAGGGGAGATACGCAGTATTTT.

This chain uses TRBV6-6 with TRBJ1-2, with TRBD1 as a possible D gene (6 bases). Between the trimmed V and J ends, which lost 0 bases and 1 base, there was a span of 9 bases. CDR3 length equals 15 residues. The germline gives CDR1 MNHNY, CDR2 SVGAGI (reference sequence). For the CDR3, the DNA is TGTGCCAGCAGTTACTCCCCACAGGGTAACTATGGCTACACCTTC. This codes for CASSYSPQGNYGYTF.

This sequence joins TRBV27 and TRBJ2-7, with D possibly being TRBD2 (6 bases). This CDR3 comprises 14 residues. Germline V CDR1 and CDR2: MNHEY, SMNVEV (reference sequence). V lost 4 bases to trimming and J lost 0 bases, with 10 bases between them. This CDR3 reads CASSSAGSSYEQYF. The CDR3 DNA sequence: TGTGCCAGCAGTTCCGCGGGAAGCTCCTACGAGCAGTACTTC.

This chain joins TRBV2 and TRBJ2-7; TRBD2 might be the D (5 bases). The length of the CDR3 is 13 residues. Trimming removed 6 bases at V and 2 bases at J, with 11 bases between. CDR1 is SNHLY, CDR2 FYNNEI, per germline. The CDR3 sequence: CASRKFGTYEQYF. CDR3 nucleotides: TGTGCCAGCAGAAAATTCGGGACCTACGAGCAGTACTTC.

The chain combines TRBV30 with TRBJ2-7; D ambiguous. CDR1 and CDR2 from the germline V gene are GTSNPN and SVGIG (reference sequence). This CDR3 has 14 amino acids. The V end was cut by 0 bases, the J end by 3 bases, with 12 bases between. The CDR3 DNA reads TGTGCCTGGAGTGTACCCCGTCTGAGCTACGAGCAGTACTTC. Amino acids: CAWSVPRLSYEQYF.

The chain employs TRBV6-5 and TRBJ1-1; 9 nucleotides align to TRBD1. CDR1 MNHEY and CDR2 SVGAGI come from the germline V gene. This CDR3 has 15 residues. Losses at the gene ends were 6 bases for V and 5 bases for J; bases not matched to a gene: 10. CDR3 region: CASRAGQGLWTEAFF. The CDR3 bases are TGTGCCAGCAGGGCAGGACAGGGGTTGTGGACTGAAGCTTTCTTT.

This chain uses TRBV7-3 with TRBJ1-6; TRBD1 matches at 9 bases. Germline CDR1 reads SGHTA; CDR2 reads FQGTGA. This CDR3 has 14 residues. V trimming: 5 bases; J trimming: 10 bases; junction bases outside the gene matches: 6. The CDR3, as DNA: TGTGCCAGCAGCCTCGGGACAGGGCTCTCACCCCTCCACTTT. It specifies CASSLGTGLSPLHF.

CDR3 loop: CASTPYGTPAINYGYTF. The CDR3 DNA is TGTGCCAGCACCCCCTACGGGACACCCGCAATCAACTATGGCTACACCTTC. V is TRBV27 and J is TRBJ1-2, with D perhaps TRBD1 (6 bases). V shed 7 bases and J shed 2 bases, with 23 bases lying between them. The germline CDR1 and CDR2 sequences are MNHEY and SMNVEV (reference sequence). There are 17 residues in the CDR3.

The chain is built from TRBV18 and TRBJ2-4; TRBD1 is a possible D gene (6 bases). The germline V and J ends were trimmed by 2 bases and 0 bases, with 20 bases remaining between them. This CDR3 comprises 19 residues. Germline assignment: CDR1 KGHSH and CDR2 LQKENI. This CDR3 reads CASSPKGQRETLAKNIQYF. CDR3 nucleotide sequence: TGTGCCAGCTCACCAAAGGGACAAAGGGAAACTTTAGCCAAAAACATTCAGTACTTC.

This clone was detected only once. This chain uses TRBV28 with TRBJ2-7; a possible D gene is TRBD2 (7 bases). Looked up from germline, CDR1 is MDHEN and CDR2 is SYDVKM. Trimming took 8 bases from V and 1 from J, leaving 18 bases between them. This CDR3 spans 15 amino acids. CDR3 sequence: CASRFRGASSYEQYF. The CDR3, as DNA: TGTGCCAGCCGCTTTCGGGGGGCAAGTTCCTACGAGCAGTACTTC.

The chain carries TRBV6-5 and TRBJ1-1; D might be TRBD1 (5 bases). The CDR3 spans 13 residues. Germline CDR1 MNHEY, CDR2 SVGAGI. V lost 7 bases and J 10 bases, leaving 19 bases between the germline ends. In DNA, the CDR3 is TGTGCCAGCACCAACCCCGGGACTCTAAGAGCTTTCTTT. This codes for CASTNPGTLRAFF.

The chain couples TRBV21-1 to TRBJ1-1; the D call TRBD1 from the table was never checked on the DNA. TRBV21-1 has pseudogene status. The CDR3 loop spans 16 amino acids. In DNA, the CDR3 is TGTGCCAGCAGACCCCGGGACAGAGACATGAACACTGAAGCTTTCTTT. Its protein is CASRPRDRDMNTEAFF.